Below are 28 T cell receptor beta chains sequenced from a single sample in a study of T-cell memory formation after mild COVID-19. MiXCR was run by TCRdb on the 5' RACE reads, yielding one entry per CDR3 protein. The sample has around 210,000 distinct CDR3 sequences, approximately 10% seen once. Specimen: PBMCs or a T cell subset sorted from them (not recorded which). Receptors were obtained from a man aged 18 to 29 who had mild COVID-19 (a few samples of this study predate the infection). Cell type and time point are not known.

V usage is TRBV19 and J usage is TRBJ1-5; D perhaps matches TRBD1 (6 bases). Per germline, CDR1 LNHDA and CDR2 SQIVND (reference sequence). V gave up 5 bases and J gave up 7 bases, with 15 bases separating them. The CDR3 sequence is 14 residues long. Here the CDR3 reads CASSYQGRGQPQHF. Here the CDR3 DNA reads TGTGCCAGTAGTTATCAGGGGAGGGGACAGCCCCAGCATTTT.

This clonotype was counted only a few times. The V call is TRBV5-1, the J call TRBJ1-1, with D hard to call. CDR1 SGHRS and CDR2 YFSETQ come from the germline V gene. Trimming removed 0 bases from V and 1 base from J, with 4 bases in between. The CDR3 is made up of 13 amino acids. DNA of the CDR3: TGCGCCAGCAGCTTGGTTTGGAACACTGAAGCTTTCTTT. It specifies CASSLVWNTEAFF. The full variable domain, rest sourced from reference TRBV5-1 and TRBJ1-1, is KAGVTQTPRYLIKTRGQQVTLSCSPISGHRSVSWYQQTPGQGLQFLFEYFSETQRNKGNFPGRFSGRQFSNSRSEMNVSTLELGDSALYLCASSLVWNTEAFFGQGTRLTVV.

This clonotype was counted a few times. The chain couples TRBV7-9 to TRBJ1-1, with D uncertain. The CDR3 is 12 amino acids. V lost 5 bases and J 1 base, leaving 5 bases between the germline ends. The germline V gene encodes CDR1 SEHNR and CDR2 FQNEAQ (reference sequence). The CDR3 DNA sequence: TGTGCCAGCAGCCCCCAGAACACTGAAGCTTTCTTT. This sequence encodes CASSPQNTEAFF.

V usage is TRBV4-3 and J usage is TRBJ2-5, with TRBD2 matching over 7 bases. The junction had 4 bases not matched to a gene; V was cut back by 0 bases and J by 0 bases. The CDR3 length is 16 residues. The germline CDR1 and CDR2 sequences are LGHNA and YSLEER. For the CDR3, the DNA is TGCGCCAGCAGCCAAGAAGCGGGGCCATACCAAGAGACCCAGTACTTC. This codes for CASSQEAGPYQETQYF.

This rearrangement joins TRBV5-1 to TRBJ2-1; 8 nucleotides match TRBD2. Germline V gives CDR1 SGHRS, CDR2 YFSETQ. The CDR3 contains 16 residues. Unmatched junction bases numbered 8, after V lost 4 bases and J lost 2 bases. Here the CDR3 reads CASSRGGLRTYNEQFF. In DNA, the CDR3 is TGCGCCAGCAGCCGGGGGGGGTTGCGGACCTACAATGAGCAGTTCTTC.

A note on this clonotype: Since a much larger clone is just one base distant, this may be a read error. The chain uses TRBV7-2 and TRBJ2-3, with 9 positions matching TRBD2. CDR3 length equals 17 residues. CDR1 and CDR2 from the germline V gene are SGHTA and FQGNSA. This CDR3 is CASSLFLAGVGTDTEYF. CDR3 bases: TGTGCCAGCAGCTTATTCTTAGCGGGGGTAGGGACAGATACGGAGTATTTT.

This clonotype was detected a few times. The rearrangement joins TRBV2 to TRBJ2-5, with 7 positions matching TRBD2. J gave up 0 bases and V 4 bases, and 5 bases lay outside the gene matches. The CDR3 covers 15 residues. Germline lookup yields CDR1 SNHLY and CDR2 FYNNEI. The CDR3 DNA sequence: TGTGCCAGCAGTGGACTGGGGGGGTACCAAGAGACCCAGTACTTC. It codes for CASSGLGGYQETQYF.

This clonotype was seen only a few times. This rearrangement joins TRBV28 to TRBJ1-6; no reliable D call. V lost 6 bases and J lost 9, with 9 bases in between. CDR1 is MDHEN, CDR2 SYDVKM, per germline. The CDR3 is made up of 12 amino acids. The DNA for the CDR3 is TGTGCCAGCAGCCCCCCCAGTTCACCCCTCCACTTT. Encoded protein: CASSPPSSPLHF.

This clonotype was found many times. This sequence joins TRBV5-4 and TRBJ2-3; tentatively, D is TRBD1 or TRBD2 (6 bases each). V lost 2 bases to trimming and J lost 10 bases, with 17 bases between them. The germline V gene encodes CDR1 SGHNT and CDR2 YYREEE (reference sequence). CDR3 size: 14 residues. For the CDR3, the DNA is TGTGCCAGCAGCTTTCCTGGGGGGCCGGGATCGCAGTATTTT. Its translation: CASSFPGGPGSQYF.

This clonotype showed up many times. The V call is TRBV5-1, the J call TRBJ2-3; 8 positions match TRBD2. V trimming: 4 bases; J trimming: 1 base; junction bases outside the gene matches: 8. There are 16 residues in the CDR3. CDR1 SGHRS and CDR2 YFSETQ come from the germline V gene. The CDR3 loop is CASSNRGGPGTDTQYF. The DNA for the CDR3 is TGCGCCAGCAGCAACCGCGGGGGGCCCGGCACAGATACGCAGTATTTT. Complete variable domain (other parts from reference TRBV5-1 and TRBJ2-3): KAGVTQTPRYLIKTRGQQVTLSCSPISGHRSVSWYQQTPGQGLQFLFEYFSETQRNKGNFPGRFSGRQFSNSRSEMNVSTLELGDSALYLCASSNRGGPGTDTQYFGPGTRLTVL.

This chain joins TRBV7-2 and TRBJ2-5, with D tentatively TRBD1 or TRBD2 (5 bases each). In germline, CDR1 is SGHTA, CDR2 FQGNSA. With 3 bases removed from V and 4 bases from J, the gap between germline ends came to 12 bases. This CDR3 comprises 14 residues. CDR3 loop: CASSFGARRETQYF. CDR3 DNA: TGTGCCAGCAGCTTCGGGGCTAGGCGAGAGACCCAGTACTTC.

The V gene is TRBV29-1, the J gene TRBJ1-5, with D unclear. Germline assignment: CDR1 SQVTM and CDR2 ANQGSEA. CDR3 size: 15 residues. V was shortened by 4 bases and J by 3 bases, with 16 bases between the two germline ends. The CDR3 nucleotides are TGCAGCGTTGCCCTTAGACCTGGCTACAATCAGCCCCAGCATTTT. It is translated as CSVALRPGYNQPQHF.

The gene calls are TRBV4-2 and TRBJ2-2, with 8 positions matching TRBD2. Germline loops: CDR1 LGHNA, CDR2 YNFKEQ. CDR3 length: 15 residues. The trim removed 3 bases at V and 4 bases at J, leaving 4 bases unmatched. CDR3 nucleotide sequence: TGTGCCAGCAGCCACAGCGGGGGATTCACCGGGGAGCTGTTTTTT. This encodes CASSHSGGFTGELFF.

This chain connects TRBV24-1 to TRBJ2-1; 7 bases fit TRBD2. Looked up from germline, CDR1 is KGHDR and CDR2 is SFDVKD. The CDR3 covers 16 residues. V trimming: 2 bases; J trimming: 7 bases; junction bases outside the gene matches: 10. The DNA of the CDR3 is TGTGCCACCAGTGATTCCCAGACTAGCAACCGAAATGAGCAGTTCTTC. It translates to CATSDSQTSNRNEQFF.

The J gene is TRBJ2-3, the V gene TRBV19, with TRBD1 identical over 12 bases. The CDR3 covers 16 residues. Trimming removed 6 bases from V and 5 bases from J; junction bases left unmatched: 9. Germline values: CDR1 LNHDA, CDR2 SQIVND (reference sequence). The CDR3 coding sequence is TGTGCCAGTAGCCCGCGACGGGACAGGGGGCGAGATACGCAGTATTTT. This translates into CASSPRRDRGRDTQYF.

This clonotype has just a few counts. This chain joins TRBV24-1 and TRBJ2-3, with a possible D match to TRBD1 (6 bases). This CDR3 is built from 15 residues. CDR1 and CDR2 from the germline V gene are KGHDR and SFDVKD. V shed 10 bases and J shed 6 bases, with 22 bases lying between them. CDR3 coding DNA: TGTGCCACTGGGGTTTTCCAGGGGTTGATCGATACGCAGTATTTT. Amino acid sequence: CATGVFQGLIDTQYF.

The chain carries TRBV20-1 and TRBJ2-2, with a possible D match to TRBD1 (6 bases). The CDR3 is 16 amino acids. The germline V and J ends were trimmed by 0 bases and 2 bases, with 13 bases remaining between them. CDR1 is DFQATT and CDR2 is SNEGSKA in the germline V gene (reference sequence). Here the CDR3 reads CSARDLGQPNTGELFF. The DNA for the CDR3 is TGCAGTGCTAGAGATCTCGGACAGCCAAACACCGGGGAGCTGTTTTTT.

This clonotype has just a few counts. For the CDR3, the DNA is TGTGCCAGCAGCCCACAGGTGGGGGCTGGAAACACCATATATTTT. Amino acids: CASSPQVGAGNTIYF. The rearrangement links TRBV11-2 to TRBJ1-3; D is possibly TRBD1 (5 bases). Trimming shortened V by 5 bases and J by 2 bases, and 13 bases separated the two germline ends. The CDR3 has 15 amino acids. Germline V CDR1 and CDR2: SGHAT, FQNNGV.

This chain uses TRBV28 with TRBJ2-3; either TRBD1 or TRBD2 may supply D (5 bases each). Germline V gene lookup returns CDR1 MDHEN and CDR2 SYDVKM. The CDR3 has 14 amino acids. V was clipped by 5 bases and J by 3 bases, with 12 bases between them. CDR3 protein: CASSPTGATDTQYF. CDR3 DNA sequence: TGTGCCAGCAGTCCGACCGGGGCTACAGATACGCAGTATTTT.

This clonotype was counted at least ten times. This chain links TRBV6-2 or TRBV6-3 with TRBJ2-1; 9 bases are shared with TRBD2. The germline V gene has CDR1 MNHEY and CDR2 SVGEGT. CDR3 length equals 15 residues. V trimming: 5 bases; J trimming: 2 bases; junction bases outside the gene matches: 4. CDR3 nucleotides: TGTGCCAGCAGTCCGGGGACTAGCCCCTACAATGAGCAGTTCTTC. Translating gives CASSPGTSPYNEQFF.

The chain employs TRBV10-3 and TRBJ2-7; 7 bases map to TRBD1. Germline V gives CDR1 ENHRY, CDR2 SYGVKD. The CDR3 loop spans 13 amino acids. The ends lost 2 bases at V and 9 bases at J; junction bases unmatched: 7. CDR3 amino acids: CAISERGQDGQYV. CDR3 nucleotides: TGTGCCATCAGTGAGAGGGGGCAGGATGGGCAGTACGTC.

This clonotype appeared a few times. This rearrangement joins TRBV7-3 to TRBJ2-1; tentative D call: TRBD1 (6 bases). The germline CDR1 and CDR2 sequences are SGHTA and FQGTGA. The CDR3 loop spans 17 amino acids. V lost 2 bases and J 8 bases, leaving 22 bases between the germline ends. The CDR3 here is CASSLSFRGGWGDEQFF. The CDR3 nucleotides read TGTGCCAGCAGCTTATCCTTCAGGGGCGGTTGGGGAGATGAGCAGTTCTTC.

The rearrangement uses TRBV12-3 or TRBV12-4 and TRBJ2-1; the match to TRBD1 covers 8 bases. V was clipped by 1 base and J by 3 bases; unmatched bases: 2. The CDR3 extends over 15 amino acids. CDR3 sequence: CASSLGDRGYNEQFF. The CDR3 region has the DNA TGTGCCAGCAGTTTAGGAGACAGGGGCTACAATGAGCAGTTCTTC.

V is TRBV7-9 and J is TRBJ1-1; TRBD1 matches 7 bases. There are 15 residues in the CDR3. Trimming at V came to 6 bases and at J to 4 bases, leaving 11 bases not matched to a gene. CDR1 is SEHNR and CDR2 is FQNEAQ in the germline V gene (reference sequence). In DNA, the CDR3 is TGTGCCAGCAGGTGCTGGGACAGTACCTGCACTGAAGCTTTCTTT. It codes for CASRCWDSTCTEAFF.

This chain joins TRBV5-1 and TRBJ2-3, with D tentatively TRBD1 or TRBD2 (5 bases each). In germline, CDR1 is SGHRS, CDR2 YFSETQ. The V gene lost 3 bases and the J gene lost 1 base, with 12 bases spanning the gap. This CDR3 has 15 amino acids. DNA of the CDR3: TGCGCCAGCAGCTCTTCAGTGGGGGGCACAGATACGCAGTATTTT. Encoded protein: CASSSSVGGTDTQYF.

The V call is TRBV5-1, the J call TRBJ2-3; D perhaps matches TRBD2 (5 bases). Trimming left V 0 bases short and J 6 bases short, with 14 bases between. This CDR3 comprises 15 residues. Per germline, CDR1 SGHRS and CDR2 YFSETQ. Here the CDR3 reads CASSLETVTGDTQYF. The CDR3 nucleotides are TGCGCCAGCAGCTTGGAAACGGTAACGGGGGATACGCAGTATTTT.

This clonotype has more than one count but fewer than ten. V is TRBV5-1 and J is TRBJ1-6, with no clear D. CDR3 length: 15 residues. The germline V gene has CDR1 SGHRS and CDR2 YFSETQ. The V and J ends lost 0 bases and 10 bases respectively, with 14 bases between them. Here the CDR3 reads CASSLASGEVSPLHF. As DNA, the CDR3 is TGCGCCAGCAGCTTGGCCTCCGGAGAAGTATCACCCCTCCACTTT.

The V and J genes are TRBV6-5 and TRBJ1-5; 11 bases are a match to TRBD1. Germline trimming cut 2 bases from V and 7 bases from J; bases unmatched to any gene: 1. There are 14 residues in the CDR3. Germline CDR1 reads MNHEY; CDR2 reads SVGAGI. The CDR3 region is CASSYGTGGQPQHF. Here the CDR3 DNA reads TGTGCCAGCAGTTACGGGACAGGGGGGCAGCCCCAGCATTTT.